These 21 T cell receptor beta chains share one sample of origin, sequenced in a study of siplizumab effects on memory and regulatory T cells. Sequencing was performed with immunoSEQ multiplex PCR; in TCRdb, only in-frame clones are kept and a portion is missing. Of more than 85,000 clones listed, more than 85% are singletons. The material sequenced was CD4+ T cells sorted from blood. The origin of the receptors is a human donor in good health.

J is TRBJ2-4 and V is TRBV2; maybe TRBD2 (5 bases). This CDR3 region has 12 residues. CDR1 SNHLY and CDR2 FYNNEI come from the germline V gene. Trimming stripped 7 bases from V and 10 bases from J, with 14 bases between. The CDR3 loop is CASTPIGEIQYF. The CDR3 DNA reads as TGTGCCAGCACTCCCATCGGGGAGATTCAGTACTTC.

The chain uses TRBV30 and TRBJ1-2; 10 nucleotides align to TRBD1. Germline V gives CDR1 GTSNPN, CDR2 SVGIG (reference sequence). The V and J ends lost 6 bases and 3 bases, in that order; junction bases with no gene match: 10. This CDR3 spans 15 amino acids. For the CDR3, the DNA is TGTGCCTGTAACCCTGGGACAGGGGATTACTATGGCTACACCTTC. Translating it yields CACNPGTGDYYGYTF.

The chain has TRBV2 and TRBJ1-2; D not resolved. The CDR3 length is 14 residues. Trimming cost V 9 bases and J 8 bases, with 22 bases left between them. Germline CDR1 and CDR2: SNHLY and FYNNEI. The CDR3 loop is CARAGNAAPSGYTF. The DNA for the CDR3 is TGTGCCAGAGCGGGAAATGCGGCGCCGAGCGGCTACACCTTC.

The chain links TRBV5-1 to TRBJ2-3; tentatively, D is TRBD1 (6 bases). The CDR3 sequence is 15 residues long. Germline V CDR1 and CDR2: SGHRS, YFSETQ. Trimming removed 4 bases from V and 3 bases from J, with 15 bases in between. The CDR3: CASSLGGARTDTQYF. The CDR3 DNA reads TGCGCCAGCAGCCTTGGGGGCGCGAGAACAGATACGCAGTATTTT.

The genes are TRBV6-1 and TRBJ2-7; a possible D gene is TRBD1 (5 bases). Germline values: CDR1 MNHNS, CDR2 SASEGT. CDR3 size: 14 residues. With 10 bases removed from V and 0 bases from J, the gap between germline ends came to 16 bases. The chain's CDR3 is CATNPGQRSYEQYF. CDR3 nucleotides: TGTGCCACGAACCCCGGACAACGCTCCTACGAGCAGTACTTC.

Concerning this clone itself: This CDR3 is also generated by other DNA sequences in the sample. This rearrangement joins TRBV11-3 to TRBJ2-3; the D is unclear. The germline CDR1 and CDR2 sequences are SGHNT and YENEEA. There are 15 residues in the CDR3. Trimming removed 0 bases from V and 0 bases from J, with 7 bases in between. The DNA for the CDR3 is TGTGCCAGCAGCTTAGATGGCCTCAGCACAGATACGCAGTATTTT. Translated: CASSLDGLSTDTQYF.

CDR3 DNA sequence: TGTGCCAGCAGTTTTGGCCGGATGAACACTGAAGCTTTCTTT. Translation gives CASSFGRMNTEAFF. The chain combines TRBV28 with TRBJ1-1; D unresolved. The CDR3 is 14 residues long. Germline values: CDR1 MDHEN, CDR2 SYDVKM. Trimming stripped 3 bases from V and 0 bases from J, with 8 bases between.

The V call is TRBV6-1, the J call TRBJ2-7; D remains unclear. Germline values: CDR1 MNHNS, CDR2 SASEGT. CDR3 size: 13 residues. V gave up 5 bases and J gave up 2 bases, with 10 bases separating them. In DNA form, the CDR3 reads TGTGCCAGCAGTACTTACCGGGCCTACGAGCAGTACTTC. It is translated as CASSTYRAYEQYF.

DNA for the CDR3: TGCGCCAGCAGCTTGGACCGGACAGGGAGGGATGAGCAGTTCTTC. This gives the protein CASSLDRTGRDEQFF. The V call is TRBV5-1, the J call TRBJ2-1; the D gene is possibly TRBD1 (8 bases). CDR1 is SGHRS and CDR2 is YFSETQ in the germline V gene. Trimming took 0 bases from V and 8 from J, leaving 15 bases between them. The CDR3 extends over 15 amino acids.

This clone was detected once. Here the CDR3 reads CASGRVMNTEAFF. CDR3 nucleotides: TGTGCCAGCGGGAGGGTCATGAACACTGAAGCTTTCTTT. V is TRBV6-5 and J is TRBJ1-1, with D uncertain. V lost 8 bases and J lost 0, with 10 bases in between. This CDR3 is 13 amino acids long. Germline CDR1 MNHEY, CDR2 SVGAGI.

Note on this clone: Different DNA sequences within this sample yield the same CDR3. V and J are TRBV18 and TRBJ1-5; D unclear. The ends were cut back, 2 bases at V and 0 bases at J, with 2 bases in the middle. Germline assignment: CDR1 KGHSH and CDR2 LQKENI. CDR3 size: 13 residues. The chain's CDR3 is CASSPGSNQPQHF. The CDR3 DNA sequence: TGTGCCAGCTCACCAGGTAGCAATCAGCCCCAGCATTTT.

The CDR3 DNA is TGTGCCAGCAGCAGGACAGGGAACACTGAAGCTTTCTTT. This translates into CASSRTGNTEAFF. The V and J genes are TRBV13 and TRBJ1-1; 7 bases align to TRBD1. The CDR3 contains 13 residues. Germline CDR1 PRHDT, CDR2 FYEKMQ (reference sequence). Trimming cost V 5 bases and J 1 base; bases outside gene matches: 1.

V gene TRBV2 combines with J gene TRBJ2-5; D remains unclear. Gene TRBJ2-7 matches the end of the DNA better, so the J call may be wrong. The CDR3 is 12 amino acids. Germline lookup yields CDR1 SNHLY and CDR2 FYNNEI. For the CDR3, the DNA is TGTGCCAGCAAAAGCAGCCTTTACGAGCAGTACTTC. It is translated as CASKSSLYEQYF.

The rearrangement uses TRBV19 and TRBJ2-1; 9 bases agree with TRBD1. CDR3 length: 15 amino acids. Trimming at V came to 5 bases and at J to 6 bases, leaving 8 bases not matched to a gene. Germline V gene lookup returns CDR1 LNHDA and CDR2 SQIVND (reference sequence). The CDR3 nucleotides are TGTGCCAGTAGTGGAGAGGGGACAGGGCTCAATGAGCAGTTCTTC. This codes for CASSGEGTGLNEQFF.

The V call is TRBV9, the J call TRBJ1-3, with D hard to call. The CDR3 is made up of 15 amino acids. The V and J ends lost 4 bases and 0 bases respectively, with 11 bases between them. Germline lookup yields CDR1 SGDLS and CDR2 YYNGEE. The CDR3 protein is CASSPRTGSGNTIYF. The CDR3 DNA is TGTGCCAGCAGCCCCAGGACCGGCTCTGGAAACACCATATATTTT.

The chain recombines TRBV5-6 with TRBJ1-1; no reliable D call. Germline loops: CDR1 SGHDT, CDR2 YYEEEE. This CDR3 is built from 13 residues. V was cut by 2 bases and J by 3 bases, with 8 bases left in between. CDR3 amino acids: CASSLGVDTEAFF. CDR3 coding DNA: TGTGCCAGCAGCTTAGGCGTTGACACTGAAGCTTTCTTT.

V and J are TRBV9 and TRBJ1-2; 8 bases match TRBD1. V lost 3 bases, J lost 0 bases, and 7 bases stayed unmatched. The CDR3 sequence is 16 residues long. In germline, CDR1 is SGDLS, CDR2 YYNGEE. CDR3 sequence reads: CASSAGGTGANYGYTF. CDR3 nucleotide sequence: TGTGCCAGCAGCGCAGGCGGGACAGGAGCTAACTATGGCTACACCTTC.

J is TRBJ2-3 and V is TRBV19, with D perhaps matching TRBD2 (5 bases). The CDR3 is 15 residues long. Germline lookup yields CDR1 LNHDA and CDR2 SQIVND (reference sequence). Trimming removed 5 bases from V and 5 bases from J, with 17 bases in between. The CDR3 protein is CASSSRARRRDTQYF. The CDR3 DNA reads TGTGCCAGTAGTTCCCGGGCCCGGAGGAGAGATACGCAGTATTTT.

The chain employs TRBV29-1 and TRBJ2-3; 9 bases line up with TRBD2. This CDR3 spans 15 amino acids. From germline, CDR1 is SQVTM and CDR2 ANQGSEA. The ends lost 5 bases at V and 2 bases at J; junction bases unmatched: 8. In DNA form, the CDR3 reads TGCAGCGTTTATTACCTAGCGGGGAACACAGATACGCAGTATTTT. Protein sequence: CSVYYLAGNTDTQYF.

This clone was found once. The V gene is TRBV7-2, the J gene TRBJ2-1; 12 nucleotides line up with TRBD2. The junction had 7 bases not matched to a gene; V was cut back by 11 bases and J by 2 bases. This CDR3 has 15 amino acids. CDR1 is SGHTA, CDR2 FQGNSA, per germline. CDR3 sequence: CAGETSGGTYNEQFF. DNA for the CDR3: TGTGCCGGAGAGACTAGCGGGGGAACCTACAATGAGCAGTTCTTC.

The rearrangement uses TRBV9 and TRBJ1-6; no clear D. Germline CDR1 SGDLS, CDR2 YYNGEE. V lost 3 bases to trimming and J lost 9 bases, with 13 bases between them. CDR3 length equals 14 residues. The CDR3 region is CASSEEGRGSPLHF. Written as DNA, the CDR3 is TGTGCCAGCAGCGAGGAGGGAAGAGGTTCACCCCTCCACTTT.